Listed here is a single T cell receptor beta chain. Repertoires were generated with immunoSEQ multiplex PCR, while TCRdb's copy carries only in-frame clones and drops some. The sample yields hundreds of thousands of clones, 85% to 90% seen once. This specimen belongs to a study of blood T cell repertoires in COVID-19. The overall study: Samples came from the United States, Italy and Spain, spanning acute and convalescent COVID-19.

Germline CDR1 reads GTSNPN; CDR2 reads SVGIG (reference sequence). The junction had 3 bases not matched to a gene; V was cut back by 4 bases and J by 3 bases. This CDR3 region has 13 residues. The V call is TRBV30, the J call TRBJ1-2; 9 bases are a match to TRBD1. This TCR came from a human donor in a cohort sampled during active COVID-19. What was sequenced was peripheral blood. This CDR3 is CAWMRTGDYGYTF. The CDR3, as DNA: TGTGCCTGGATGAGGACAGGGGACTATGGCTACACCTTC.